This T cell receptor (beta chain) was observed in a study of shared clonotypes between healthy human individuals. General study results and limits: When naive CD4 clonotypes were compared across several donors, 5% to 5.5% were shared.

In the naive CD8 group, cells lacked CD45RO and were positively selected for CCR7, so terminally differentiated effector memory CD45RA+ cells were left out. Only Caucasian adults living in Nashville, Tennessee served as donors. A remark on this clone: No antigen is known for it.

The study ran the assay at deep level. Genomic DNA belonging to each subset was distributed in equal measure over several immunoSEQ plates. Profiling relied on immunoSEQ multiplex PCR, and the TCRdb table lists in-frame clones only, not all of them. Seen here are about 870,000 clones, approximately 92% observed once, and the top ten hold around 24%. The germline V gene has CDR1 MNHNS and CDR2 SASEGT. The CDR3 loop spans 18 amino acids. The germline V and J ends were trimmed by 0 bases and 0 bases, with 15 bases remaining between them. The TCR sequence derives from a man aged 25 to 40 in good health. Sequenced material: naive CD8+ T cells sorted from blood. V usage is TRBV6-1 and J usage is TRBJ1-5, with D possibly being TRBD1 (6 bases). DNA of the CDR3: TGTGCCAGCAGTGAAGCGTGGACAGCTATTAATAGCAATCAGCCCCAGCATTTT. It specifies CASSEAWTAINSNQPQHF.